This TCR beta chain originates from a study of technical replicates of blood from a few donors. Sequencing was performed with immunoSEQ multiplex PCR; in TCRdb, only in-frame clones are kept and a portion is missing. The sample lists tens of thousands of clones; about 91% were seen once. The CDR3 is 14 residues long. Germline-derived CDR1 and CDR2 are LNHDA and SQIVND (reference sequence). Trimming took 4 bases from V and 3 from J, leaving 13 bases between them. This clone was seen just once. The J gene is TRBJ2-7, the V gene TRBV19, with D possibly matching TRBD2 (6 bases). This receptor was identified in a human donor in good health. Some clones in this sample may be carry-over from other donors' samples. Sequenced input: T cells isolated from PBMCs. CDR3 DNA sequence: TGTGCCAGTAGTACACCGGGACTCTTCTACGAGCAGTACTTC. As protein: CASSTPGLFYEQYF.